These 16 T cell receptor beta chains were sequenced from one sample in a study of response to subunit inactivated influenza vaccine. MiXCR, applied by TCRdb to the RT-PCR reads, yields one record per CDR3 protein. This table holds approximately 530,000 distinct CDR3 sequences, under 8.5% found once. Specimen: PBMCs from blood, collected 23 to 25 months after vaccination. All receptors derive from a man aged 45-69 years who received an inactivated influenza vaccine.

This clonotype was detected only a few times. CDR3 DNA: TGCGCCAGCAGCCCGGGCTCAGGAGGACAGTACTTC. Its translation is CASSPGSGGQYF. J is TRBJ2-7 and V is TRBV5-1; tentative D call: TRBD2 (5 bases). V dropped 4 bases and J dropped 10 bases, with 15 bases sitting between them. The CDR3 totals 12 residues. Germline loops: CDR1 SGHRS, CDR2 YFSETQ.

This clonotype was picked up a small number of times. The chain links TRBV25-1 to TRBJ2-7; 7 nucleotides match TRBD1. Losses at the gene ends were 6 bases for V and 6 bases for J; bases not matched to a gene: 17. There are 16 residues in the CDR3. CDR1 and CDR2 (germline): MGHDK, SYGVNS. In nucleotides, the CDR3 is TGTGCCAGCAGCCAGACAGGGAATTTACCCGTCGGCGAGCAGTACTTC. Translation gives CASSQTGNLPVGEQYF.

This chain uses TRBV6-1 with TRBJ2-7; D is ambiguous. There are 15 residues in the CDR3. V shed 2 bases and J shed 0 bases, with 11 bases lying between them. Per germline, CDR1 MNHNS and CDR2 SASEGT. The CDR3 bases are TGTGCCAGCAGTGAAAGGACGTCAAGCTCCTACGAGCAGTACTTC. Amino acid sequence: CASSERTSSSYEQYF.

This clonotype was detected only a few times. The genes are TRBV24-1 and TRBJ2-7, with TRBD2 matching 8 bases. The CDR3 contains 14 residues. V lost 7 bases and J lost 3; bases outside the gene matches: 7. Germline V gene data show CDR1 as KGHDR and CDR2 as SFDVKD. The CDR3 DNA is TGTGCCACCAGCCCGGCGGCGGGAGGCTACGAGCAGTACTTC. It is translated as CATSPAAGGYEQYF.

This clonotype was picked up many times. The chain is built from TRBV6-1 and TRBJ1-4; no reliable D call. The CDR3 spans 15 residues. Trimming cost V 6 bases and J 4 bases, with 15 bases left between them. Looked up from germline, CDR1 is MNHNS and CDR2 is SASEGT. The CDR3 DNA reads TGTGCCAGCAGACTCTCGACCGGTATTAATGAAAAACTGTTTTTT. Its translation is CASRLSTGINEKLFF.

The gene calls are TRBV15 and TRBJ2-7, with D uncertain. Germline-derived CDR1 and CDR2 are LNHNV and YYDKDF (reference sequence). V lost 0 bases to trimming and J lost 7 bases, with 13 bases between them. The CDR3 has 14 residues. CDR3 nucleotides: TGTGCCACCAGCAGAGATTGGGGAACCCTAGAGCAGTACTTC. Translation: CATSRDWGTLEQYF.

The genes are TRBV21-1 and TRBJ1-1; the table's D call of TRBD1 was not tested on the DNA. TRBV21-1 is termed a pseudogene. This CDR3 is built from 16 residues. CDR3 amino acids: CASTRSGSNSNTEAFF. Written as DNA, the CDR3 is TGTGCCAGCACCCGGTCGGGGTCCAACTCGAACACTGAAGCTTTCTTT.

The sample holds a few counts of this clonotype. The chain has TRBV14 and TRBJ1-2; TRBD1 is a possible D gene (5 bases). Trimming cost V 1 base and J 4 bases, with 13 bases left between them. The germline CDR1 and CDR2 sequences are SGHDN and FVKESK. The CDR3 has 15 amino acids. CDR3 sequence: CASSQGSGTRYGYTF. CDR3 sequence (DNA): TGTGCCAGCAGCCAAGGGTCCGGGACTCGCTATGGCTACACCTTC. The whole variable domain, filled in from reference TRBV14 and TRBJ1-2, reads EAGVTQFPSHSVIEKGQTVTLRCDPISGHDNLYWYRRVMGKEIKFLLHFVKESKQDESGMPNNRFLAERTGGTYSTLKVQPAELEDSGVYFCASSQGSGTRYGYTFGSGTRLTVV.

The V and J genes are TRBV28 and TRBJ2-7; D perhaps matches TRBD1 (5 bases). Germline loops: CDR1 MDHEN, CDR2 SYDVKM. The CDR3 runs 12 residues. V dropped 5 bases and J dropped 9 bases, with 14 bases sitting between them. CDR3 sequence (DNA): TGTGCCAGCAGTCGGCCCGCCAGGGCGCAGTACTTC. Its protein product is CASSRPARAQYF.

The J gene is TRBJ2-1, the V gene TRBV7-2, with TRBD2 identical over 8 bases. Germline V lookup: CDR1 SGHTA, CDR2 FQGNSA. V dropped 5 bases and J dropped 8; count of bases not matched to a gene: 11. This CDR3 region has 15 residues. The CDR3 region has the DNA TGTGCCAGCAGCCAACGGACTAGCCGCAGGGATGAGCAGTTCTTC. Translating gives CASSQRTSRRDEQFF. Full variable domain (missing parts from reference TRBV7-2 and TRBJ2-1): GAGVSQSPSNKVTEKGKDVELRCDPISGHTALYWYRQSLGQGLEFLIYFQGNSAPDKSGLPSDRFSAERTGGSVSTLTIQRTQQEDSAVYLCASSQRTSRRDEQFFGPGTRLTVL.

This clonotype was recorded many times. A read error may produce the germline difference seen at one junction end. The DNA for the CDR3 is TGTGCCAGCAGCCATGACAGGCGAACTAGTGAAAAACTGTTTTTT. Translating it yields CASSHDRRTSEKLFF. J is TRBJ1-4 and V is TRBV4-2; the D gene is possibly TRBD1 (6 bases). The CDR3 has 15 amino acids. The germline V gene has CDR1 LGHNA and CDR2 YNFKEQ.

This chain links TRBV30 with TRBJ2-5, with 10 bases fitting TRBD1. Germline CDR1 reads GTSNPN; CDR2 reads SVGIG (reference sequence). The CDR3 is made up of 13 amino acids. Trimming took 3 bases from V and 5 from J; bases not matched to a gene: 3. Here the CDR3 DNA reads TGTGCCTGGAGGGGACAGGGGCGGGAGACCCAGTACTTC. This gives the protein CAWRGQGRETQYF.

This clonotype was detected a few times. This chain uses TRBV20-1 with TRBJ2-7; 12 bases fit TRBD2. The CDR3 loop spans 16 amino acids. Germline V CDR1 and CDR2: DFQATT, SNEGSKA (reference sequence). Trimming took 0 bases from V and 4 from J; bases not matched to a gene: 7. The CDR3 DNA is TGCAGTGCTAGAGACGCTCTAGCGGGGGGGCGGTACGAGCAGTACTTC. Translating it yields CSARDALAGGRYEQYF.

The rearrangement joins TRBV20-1 to TRBJ2-3; TRBD2 matches 7 bases. The CDR3 totals 14 residues. The germline gives CDR1 DFQATT, CDR2 SNEGSKA (reference sequence). Germline trimming cut 4 bases from V and 5 bases from J; bases unmatched to any gene: 9. In DNA, the CDR3 is TGCAGTGCTATCTACGGGAGGCTGGGAGATACGCAGTATTTT. It codes for CSAIYGRLGDTQYF.

This clonotype was seen a handful of times. The chain joins TRBV7-9 to TRBJ2-5; TRBD2 matches 7 bases. This CDR3 region has 14 residues. Germline V gene sequence: CDR1 SEHNR, CDR2 FQNEAQ (reference sequence). V trimming: 6 bases; J trimming: 5 bases; junction bases outside the gene matches: 9. The CDR3 here is CASSQWGGAETQYF. The CDR3, as DNA: TGTGCCAGCAGTCAGTGGGGAGGGGCGGAGACCCAGTACTTC.

This clonotype was seen at least ten times. V gene TRBV7-9 combines with J gene TRBJ2-2, with unresolved D. Trimming removed 9 bases at V and 6 bases at J, with 8 bases between. This CDR3 has 11 residues. Germline V gives CDR1 SEHNR, CDR2 FQNEAQ (reference sequence). The DNA for the CDR3 is TGTGCCAGTGGTTGGGCCGGGGAGCTGTTTTTT. The encoded protein is CASGWAGELFF.